Reported below is one T cell receptor beta chain. The data were taken from a study of blood T cell repertoires in COVID-19. Profiled with immunoSEQ multiplex PCR; TCRdb holds only in-frame clones, not every one. The data show 100,000 to 150,000 clones, with 65% to 90% seen just once and 5% to 7.5% held by the top ten. V lost 2 bases and J lost 0, with 7 bases in between. The CDR3 has 14 amino acids. The V gene's germline CDR1 is ENHRY and CDR2 SYGVKD. The material sequenced was peripheral blood. The chain uses TRBV10-3 and TRBJ1-1; D gene unclear. This sequence originates from a man aged 80 or over with active or convalescent COVID-19. The CDR3, as DNA: TGTGCCATCAGTGAGGGGCAGATGAACACTGAAGCTTTCTTT. Translation: CAISEGQMNTEAFF.